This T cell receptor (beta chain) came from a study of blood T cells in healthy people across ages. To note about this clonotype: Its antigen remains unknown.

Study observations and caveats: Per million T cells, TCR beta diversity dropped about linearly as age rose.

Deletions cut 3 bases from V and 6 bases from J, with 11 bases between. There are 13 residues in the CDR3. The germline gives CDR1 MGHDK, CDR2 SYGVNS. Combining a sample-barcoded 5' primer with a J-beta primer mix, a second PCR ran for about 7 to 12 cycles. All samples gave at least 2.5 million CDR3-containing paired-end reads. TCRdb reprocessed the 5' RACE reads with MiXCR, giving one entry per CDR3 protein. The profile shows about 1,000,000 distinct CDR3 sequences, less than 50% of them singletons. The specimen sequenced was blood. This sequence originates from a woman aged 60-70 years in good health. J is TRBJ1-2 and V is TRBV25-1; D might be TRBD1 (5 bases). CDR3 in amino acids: CASSESGIHGYTF. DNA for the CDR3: TGTGCCAGCAGTGAGTCAGGGATTCATGGCTACACCTTC.